These T cell receptor beta chains were read from a single sample in a study of cytomegalovirus exposure and HLA in healthy donors. Sequencing was performed with immunoSEQ multiplex PCR; in TCRdb, only in-frame clones are kept and a portion is missing. The repertoire holds under 200,000 clones, roughly 90% seen once, with under 7% in the top ten. The sequenced material came from PBMCs. The receptors stem from a woman aged 25 to 39 in good health and CMV-seronegative. The CDR3 runs from the conserved cysteine through the conserved F or W. The order of the fields is CDR3 protein, CDR3 DNA, J gene, V gene, D gene, clone size. A D gene is named only where the DNA matches it firmly. Clone size, where shown, is once, few, many, or a class for clones that have expanded.

CASSQGGGTNEQFF	TGCGCCAGCAGCCAAGGAGGCGGTACGAATGAGCAGTTCTTC	TRBJ2-1	TRBV4-1	-	-
CAWSVLRHSGNTIYF	TGTGCCTGGAGTGTACTTCGGCACTCTGGAAACACCATATATTTT	TRBJ1-3	TRBV30	-	-
CASSRQGSKLYNEQFF	TGTGCCAGCAGCCGACAGGGCAGCAAATTATACAATGAGCAGTTCTTC	TRBJ2-1	TRBV27	TRBD1	-
CASSEEIGRAYNEQFF	TGTGCCAGCAGTGAAGAGATCGGTCGGGCTTACAATGAGCAGTTCTTC	TRBJ2-1	TRBV6-1	-	-
CASSGPDSDGYTF	TGTGCCAGCAGCGGACCGGACAGTGATGGCTACACCTTC	TRBJ1-2	TRBV7-3	-	-
CASSLYVSQGRVFYGYTF	TGTGCCAGCAGCTTATATGTGTCTCAGGGACGCGTATTCTATGGCTACACCTTC	TRBJ1-2	TRBV7-3	-	once
CASSVEGGSSTDTQYF	TGTGCCAGCAGCGTAGAAGGGGGCTCTAGCACAGATACGCAGTATTTT	TRBJ2-3	TRBV9	TRBD1	-
CASSFNREGYGYTF	TGTGCCAGCAGCTTCAACAGGGAGGGCTATGGCTACACCTTC	TRBJ1-2	TRBV7-2	-	-
CASSAGQGHQPQHF	TGTGCCAGCAGCGCGGGACAGGGCCATCAGCCCCAGCATTTT	TRBJ1-5	TRBV28	TRBD1	-
CASGFAGTGSVDGYTF	TGTGCTAGTGGTTTCGCCGGGACAGGGTCTGTCGATGGCTACACCTTC	TRBJ1-2	TRBV12-5	TRBD1	-
CASSEDNYNEQFF	TGTGCCAGCAGTGAAGACAACTACAATGAGCAGTTCTTC	TRBJ2-1	TRBV6-1	-	-
CASSSKRSSYEQYF	TGTGCCAGTAGTTCAAAACGGAGTTCCTACGAGCAGTACTTC	TRBJ2-7	TRBV19	-	-
CASSLGAPAGGGTEAFF	TGTGCCAGCAGCTTAGGGGCCCCGGCGGGAGGTGGCACTGAAGCTTTCTTT	TRBJ1-1	TRBV7-9	-	-
CAWSGETQYF	TGTGCCTGGAGTGGGGAGACCCAGTACTTC	TRBJ2-5	TRBV30	-	-
CASSFTGGFTGELFF	TGTGCCAGCAGCTTTACAGGGGGCTTCACCGGGGAGCTGTTTTTT	TRBJ2-2	TRBV7-3	TRBD1	-
CASSLWNTGQGSMGYTF	TGTGCCAGCAGTTTATGGAATACGGGACAGGGGAGTATGGGCTACACCTTC	TRBJ1-2	TRBV28	TRBD1	few
CAWSYKLAGEETQYF	TGTGCCTGGAGCTACAAACTAGCGGGAGAAGAGACCCAGTACTTC	TRBJ2-5	TRBV30	TRBD2	-
CATSRDTTQGGNQPQHF	TGTGCCACCAGCAGAGATACCACCCAGGGGGGCAATCAGCCCCAGCATTTT	TRBJ1-5	TRBV15	TRBD1	-
CASSRGSGQGVTGELFF	TGTGCCAGCAGTCGGGGGAGTGGACAGGGGGTTACCGGGGAGCTGTTTTTT	TRBJ2-2	TRBV5-4	TRBD1	once
CASSRQGERGYTF	TGTGCCAGCAGTCGACAGGGGGAAAGAGGCTACACCTTC	TRBJ1-2	TRBV6-6	TRBD1	-
CASSQDQAHGGTDTQYF	TGCGCCAGCAGCCAAGATCAAGCACACGGGGGCACAGATACGCAGTATTTT	TRBJ2-3	TRBV4-3	-	-
CASSFMGGGNYGYTF	TGTGCCAGCAGCTTCATGGGGGGAGGTAACTATGGCTACACCTTC	TRBJ1-2	TRBV7-9	-	-
CASSIVGPLEGELFF	TGTGCCAGTAGTATAGTCGGCCCATTGGAAGGGGAACTGTTTTTT	TRBJ1-4	TRBV19	-	-
CASSLTGHRLAGETQYF	TGTGCCAGCAGCTTAACAGGTCATCGACTAGCGGGGGAGACCCAGTACTTC	TRBJ2-5	TRBV7-3	TRBD2	-
CARSLTIVRACGNTIYF	TGTGCCAGAAGCTTGACTATTGTGAGGGCTTGTGGAAACACCATATATTTT	TRBJ1-3	TRBV5-3	-	-
CASTSGTGVIYTF	TGTGCCAGCACGTCTGGGACAGGGGTGATCTACACCTTC	TRBJ1-2	TRBV6-6	TRBD1	-
CASSFTSGRAYEQYF	TGTGCCAGCAGTTTCACTAGCGGGAGGGCGTATGAGCAGTACTTC	TRBJ2-7	TRBV28	TRBD2	-
CASSLAPLAVSTDTQYF	TGTGCCAGCAGCTTAGCCCCACTAGCGGTTAGCACAGATACGCAGTATTTT	TRBJ2-3	TRBV7-2	TRBD2	-
CASSVRQRLAKNIQYF	TGTGCCAGCAGCGTAAGACAGAGACTAGCCAAAAACATTCAGTACTTC	TRBJ2-4	TRBV28	-	-
CASSFRGGGANVLTF	TGTGCCAGCAGTTTCAGGGGAGGCGGGGCCAACGTCCTGACTTTC	TRBJ2-6	TRBV28	-	-
CAQGQKNEKLFF	TGTGCCCAGGGACAGAAGAATGAAAAACTGTTTTTT	TRBJ1-4	TRBV30	TRBD1	-
CASSFAEDQPQHF	TGTGCCAGCAGCTTTGCGGAGGATCAGCCCCAGCATTTT	TRBJ1-5	TRBV7-2	-	-
CASSDERDEAFF	TGTGCCAGCAGCGATGAACGGGATGAAGCTTTCTTT	TRBJ1-1	TRBV7-6	-	-
CSVVSDRGATDTQYF	TGCAGCGTTGTCTCCGATAGAGGTGCAACAGATACGCAGTATTTT	TRBJ2-3	TRBV29-1	-	once
CASSLLLIAGQETQYF	TGTGCCAGCAGCCTTTTGTTAATCGCAGGTCAAGAGACCCAGTACTTC	TRBJ2-5	TRBV14	-	once
CATSMDGFEQFF	TGTGCCACTTCGATGGATGGCTTTGAGCAGTTCTTC	TRBJ2-1	TRBV11-2	-	-
CASSPSGPEYNEQFF	TGTGCCAGCAGCCCGTCCGGGCCGGAGTACAATGAGCAGTTCTTC	TRBJ2-1	TRBV7-3	-	-
CASSISNRDREYGYTF	TGTGCCAGTAGTATATCCAACCGGGACAGGGAGTATGGCTACACCTTC	TRBJ1-2	TRBV19	TRBD1	-
CASSLRGGAVNEQFF	TGCGCCAGCAGCTTACGCGGGGGGGCAGTAAATGAGCAGTTCTTC	TRBJ2-1	TRBV5-1	TRBD2	-
CSARGTEAFF	TGCAGTGCTCGCGGGACTGAAGCTTTCTTT	TRBJ1-1	TRBV20-1	-	once
CASSLASSSSGNTIYF	TGCGCCAGCAGCTTGGCCAGTTCTAGCTCTGGAAACACCATATATTTT	TRBJ1-3	TRBV5-1	-	-
CASSLGLDRGVDEQYF	TGTGCCAGCAGCTTAGGGCTGGACAGGGGAGTTGACGAGCAGTACTTC	TRBJ2-7	TRBV7-9	TRBD1	-
CASSIGTLYGYYGYTF	TGTGCCAGTAGTATCGGGACACTCTACGGGTACTATGGCTACACCTTC	TRBJ1-2	TRBV19	-	-
CASSLSSGGEDYGYTF	TGTGCCAGCAGCCTCTCCTCCGGGGGAGAGGACTATGGCTACACCTTC	TRBJ1-2	TRBV28	-	-
CATQGTGVRDEQYF	TGTGCCACCCAAGGGACAGGGGTGAGGGACGAGCAGTACTTC	TRBJ2-7	TRBV6-5	TRBD1	-
CASSPTVNTEAFF	TGTGCCAGCAGCCCGACAGTGAACACTGAAGCTTTCTTT	TRBJ1-1	TRBV7-3	-	-
CASSLVQGSYSYNEQFF	TGTGCCAGCAGCTTAGTACAGGGATCGTACTCCTACAATGAGCAGTTCTTC	TRBJ2-1	TRBV7-6	-	-
CASSRAGLSTDTQYF	TGTGCCAGCAGCAGGGCTGGCCTTAGCACAGATACGCAGTATTTT	TRBJ2-3	TRBV6-5	-	-
CASSQEGASQGYGYTF	TGTGCCAGCAGCCAAGAGGGGGCCAGCCAGGGGTATGGCTACACCTTC	TRBJ1-2	TRBV4-2	-	-
CARRRGLAGGYEQFF	TGTGCCAGAAGGAGAGGACTAGCGGGAGGGTATGAGCAGTTCTTC	TRBJ2-1	TRBV5-3	TRBD2	-
CASSPTPGTLYNEQFF	TGTGCCAGCAGCCCAACCCCCGGGACTCTCTACAATGAGCAGTTCTTC	TRBJ2-1	TRBV13	-	-
CASSQDPAGGLDTQYF	TGCGCCAGCAGCCAAGATCCAGCGGGGGGGTTAGATACGCAGTATTTT	TRBJ2-3	TRBV4-3	TRBD2	-
CASSQVTLMNYGYTF	TGCGCCAGCAGCCAAGTAACTCTGATGAACTATGGCTACACCTTC	TRBJ1-2	TRBV4-1	-	-
CASSQVSGHLYEQYF	TGCGCCAGCAGCCAAGTTTCCGGACACCTCTACGAGCAGTACTTC	TRBJ2-7	TRBV4-1	-	-
CASSLGASGGYNEQFF	TGTGCCAGCAGCTTGGGAGCTAGCGGGGGTTACAATGAGCAGTTCTTC	TRBJ2-1	TRBV11-2	TRBD2	-
CASSQDSSRKQYF	TGCGCCAGCAGCCAAGATAGCTCCCGGAAGCAGTACTTC	TRBJ2-7	TRBV4-3	-	few
CASSIRDRVTEAFF	TGTGCCAGTAGTATCCGGGACAGGGTCACTGAAGCTTTCTTT	TRBJ1-1	TRBV19	TRBD1	-